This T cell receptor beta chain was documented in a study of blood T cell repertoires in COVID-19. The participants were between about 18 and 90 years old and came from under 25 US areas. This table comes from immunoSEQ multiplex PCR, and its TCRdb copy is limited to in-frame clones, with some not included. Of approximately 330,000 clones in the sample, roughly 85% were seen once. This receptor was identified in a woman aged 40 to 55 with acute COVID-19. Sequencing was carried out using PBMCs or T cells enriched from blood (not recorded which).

The CDR3 loop is CASSPGGGRANYGYTF. The CDR3 region has the DNA TGTGCCAGCAGCCCCGGCGGGGGGCGGGCTAACTATGGCTACACCTTC. The chain recombines TRBV9 with TRBJ1-2, with D perhaps matching TRBD1 (6 bases). Germline V CDR1 and CDR2: SGDLS, YYNGEE. The V end lost 4 bases, the J end lost 0 bases, and 16 bases lay between the germline ends. The length of the CDR3 is 16 residues.